This is a list of T cell receptor beta chains from one sample in a study of metastatic and nonmetastatic thyroid tumors. TCRdb re-called clones from the PCR reads using MiXCR. The sample carries 20,000 to 25,000 clones, approximately 22% recorded once. Sequencing input: tumor tissue. These receptors were collected from a female donor with papillary thyroid cancer or a benign thyroid nodule (not recorded which). Some clones in this sample may be carry-over from other donors' samples. Each CDR3 is given with its conserved first and last residue. A D gene is named only where the DNA matches it firmly. Size tells how often a clone was seen (once, few, many) or the class of an expanded clone, and some rows leave it out.

J gene | CDR3 length | clone size | V gene | D gene | CDR3 DNA | CDR3 protein
TRBJ1-1 | 16 | medium-sized | TRBV6-2/TRBV6-3 | . | TGTGCCAGCAGTTACAAGTTTGGCAGGGGGAACACTGAAGCTTTCTTT | CASSYKFGRGNTEAFF
TRBJ1-6 | 14 | medium-sized | TRBV20-1 | . | TGCAGTGCTAGATCGGGCAGGGCTAATTCACCCCTCCACTTT | CSARSGRANSPLHF
TRBJ2-1 | 14 | few | TRBV10-3 | . | TGTGCCATCAGTGAGTCGTTTTCCGAATATGAGCAGTTCTTC | CAISESFSEYEQFF
TRBJ2-5 | 14 | . | TRBV20-1 | . | TGCAGTGCTGACCTGCACATGGCCCAAGATACCCAGTACTTC | CSADLHMAQDTQYF
TRBJ1-1 | 13 | many | TRBV20-1 | TRBD1 | TGCAGTGCTAGGCAGGGGGCGAACACTGAAGCTTTCTTT | CSARQGANTEAFF
TRBJ1-1 | 15 | few | TRBV27 | . | TGTGCCAGCAGGGTCGAACTCAGTGGGGATTCTGAAGCTTTCTTT | CASRVELSGDSEAFF
TRBJ2-3 | 19 | once | TRBV6-2/TRBV6-3 | TRBD2 | TGTGCCAGCAGTTATCTCCCGGGACTAGCGGGAGTCCCGCCAGATACGCAGTATTTT | CASSYLPGLAGVPPDTQYF
TRBJ1-1 | 15 | . | TRBV29-1 | . | TGCAGCGTGCGATACGGGGGGCAATCGGACACTGAAGCTTTCTTT | CSVRYGGQSDTEAFF
TRBJ1-3 | 18 | many | TRBV3-1 | . | TGTGCCAGCAGCCAAGATGAGGGGGGACGGGGTTCTGGAAACACCATATATTTT | CASSQDEGGRGSGNTIYF
TRBJ1-1 | 12 | few | TRBV18 | . | TGTGCCAGCTCACAGGGAGACACTGAAGCTTTCTTT | CASSQGDTEAFF
TRBJ2-1 | 15 | . | TRBV18 | TRBD2 | TGTGCCAGCTCATCGCTAGCGGAGTCTAACAATGAGCAGTTCTTC | CASSSLAESNNEQFF
TRBJ1-1 | 14 | few | TRBV6-1 | TRBD1 | TGTGCCAGCAGTGACCGGACAGGTAACACCGAAGCTTTATTT | CASSDRTGNTEALF
TRBJ2-1 | 15 | many | TRBV10-3 | TRBD1 | TGTGCCATCGGGGAGGACAGGGGGCTGGGAAATGAGCAGTTCTTC | CAIGEDRGLGNEQFF
TRBJ2-3 | 14 | . | TRBV6-1 | . | TGTGCCAGAGGGTGGAGGGGCCCCTCAGATAAGCAGTATTTT | CARGWRGPSDKQYF
TRBJ2-1 | 14 | medium-sized | TRBV20-1 | . | TGCAGTGCTAGACTATTACAACCTTACAATGAGCAGTTCTTC | CSARLLQPYNEQFF
TRBJ2-7 | 14 | . | TRBV20-1 | . | TGCAGTGCTAGGACGCCCTCCAGCTCCTACGAGCAGTACTTC | CSARTPSSSYEQYF
TRBJ1-1 | 13 | . | TRBV30 | TRBD1 | TGTGCCTGGCGTTTACAGGGGGCGGGGGAAGCTTTCTTT | CAWRLQGAGEAFF
TRBJ1-1 | 14 | . | TRBV20-1 | . | TGCAGTGCTCAGACGAGCGGGATTAACACTGAAGCTTTCTTT | CSAQTSGINTEAFF
TRBJ2-5 | 19 | . | TRBV20-1 | . | TGCAGTGCTACAGGACAGGGGCCAAGGACTAGCACCGCCCAAGAGACCCAGTACTTC | CSATGQGPRTSTAQETQYF
TRBJ2-2 | 16 | . | TRBV12-3/TRBV12-4 | . | TGTACTAGCACAACAGGGTCGGTCGCGAACACCGGGGAGCTGTTTTTT | CTSTTGSVANTGELFF
TRBJ1-2 | 13 | many | TRBV27 | . | TGTGCCAGCAGTCCCCAGGGGACTCGTGGCTACACCTTC | CASSPQGTRGYTF
TRBJ1-1 | 15 | . | TRBV6-1 | . | TGTGCCAGCTCTGTGGGGGGACGGCGGAACACTGAAGCTTTCTTT | CASSVGGRRNTEAFF
TRBJ2-2 | 13 | medium-sized | TRBV20-1 | . | TGCAGGGTTAGCTCTAATTCCACCGGGGAGCTGTTTTTT | CRVSSNSTGELFF
TRBJ2-3 | 19 | many | TRBV11-3 | . | TGTGCCAGCAGCTTAGTGGCTGTCGGGTTCTTCGGTAGCACAGATACGCAGTATTTT | CASSLVAVGFFGSTDTQYF
TRBJ2-1 | 14 | few | TRBV10-3 | . | TGTGCCATCAGTGAGTTGGTTTCCCAGGATGAGCAGTTCTTC | CAISELVSQDEQFF
TRBJ1-5 | 16 | many | TRBV28 | . | TGTGCCAGCAGTTTGGGGGGCAGGGGAGGAGATCAGCCCCAGCATTTT | CASSLGGRGGDQPQHF
TRBJ1-1 | 15 | many | TRBV5-4 | . | TGTGCCAGCAGCCGCCGCGAGGTATCTAACACTGAAGCTTTCTTT | CASSRREVSNTEAFF
TRBJ2-1 | 14 | . | TRBV10-1 | . | TGCGCCAGTTCGGGTACTAGGGACCACAATGAGCAGTTCTTC | CASSGTRDHNEQFF
TRBJ2-1 | 10 | . | TRBV20-1 | . | TGCAGTGCCCTTTTCAATGAGCAGTTCTTC | CSALFNEQFF
TRBJ2-1 | 13 | . | TRBV20-1 | TRBD2 | TGCAGTGGATCTAGCGGGAGTCTATATGAGCAGTTCTTC | CSGSSGSLYEQFF
TRBJ2-7 | 16 | . | TRBV4-3 | TRBD1 | TGCGCCAGCAGCCAAGATCATCCGGGACAGGGTTACGAGCAGTACTTC | CASSQDHPGQGYEQYF
TRBJ1-6 | 16 | . | TRBV5-1 | . | TGCTCCAGCAGCTTCCTGGAAGTGCAGGGGCCTTTATCCCTCCACTTT | CSSSFLEVQGPLSLHF
TRBJ2-2 | 12 | few | TRBV12-3/TRBV12-4 | . | TGTGCCAGCAGCCGTCCTGGCGGGGAGCTGTTTTTT | CASSRPGGELFF
TRBJ2-2 | 16 | . | TRBV4-1 | . | TGCGCCAGCAGCCAAGTAGGGGGACGGACCCGAGGGGATCTGTTTTTT | CASSQVGGRTRGDLFF
TRBJ2-7 | 11 | once | TRBV20-1 | . | TGCAGTGCGGGTACAGGGTACGAGCAGTACTTC | CSAGTGYEQYF
TRBJ2-7 | 15 | . | TRBV5-1 | TRBD1 | TGCGCCAGCAGCCAAAGACGGACAGGGGGCTACGAGCAGTACTTC | CASSQRRTGGYEQYF
TRBJ2-7 | 13 | . | TRBV19 | . | TGTGCCAGTATCTCACGGTTCCCCTTCGAGCAGTACTTC | CASISRFPFEQYF
TRBJ2-7 | 13 | . | TRBV10-1 | . | TGCGCCATCAGCCTGGCGGACGGGAGTGATCAGTACTTC | CAISLADGSDQYF
TRBJ2-7 | 13 | medium-sized | TRBV6-1 | . | TGTGCCAGCGCGCCGGGACTGGAGTACGAGCAGTACTTC | CASAPGLEYEQYF
TRBJ2-2 | 14 | few | TRBV12-3/TRBV12-4 | . | TGTGCCAGCAGTCCCAGGGTGGGGACCGGGGAGCTGTTTTTT | CASSPRVGTGELFF
TRBJ2-1 | 17 | . | TRBV2 | TRBD2 | TGTGCCAGAAGTGCCAGCGGGAGCATCGGATCCTACAATGAGCAGTTCTTC | CARSASGSIGSYNEQFF
TRBJ1-2 | 14 | few | TRBV6-5 | . | TGTGCCAGCAGCTTAAGGTATTTTTGCTATGGCTACACCTTC | CASSLRYFCYGYTF
TRBJ1-1 | 12 | few | TRBV24-1 | . | TGTGCCACCAGTTTAGGGAACACTGAAGCTTTCTTT | CATSLGNTEAFF
TRBJ2-3 | 14 | many | TRBV6-2/TRBV6-3 | . | TGTGCCAGCACTAAGGTATTGGGAGGAGATACGCAGTATTTT | CASTKVLGGDTQYF
TRBJ2-1 | 14 | . | TRBV11-1 | TRBD2 | TGTGCCAGCAGACAGATCGGGAGGGCCTTTGATCAGTTCTTC | CASRQIGRAFDQFF
TRBJ2-1 | 13 | many | TRBV9 | . | TGTGCCAGCAGCGTTAGACCAAGTAATGAGCAGTTCTTC | CASSVRPSNEQFF
TRBJ2-2 | 14 | once | TRBV11-2 | . | TGTGCCAGCCGAGGCGAGGGAAGCACCGGGGAGCTGTTTTTT | CASRGEGSTGELFF
TRBJ2-7 | 14 | many | TRBV5-6 | . | TGTGCCAGCAGCTTGTGGCGGAGACCCTACGAGCAGTACTTC | CASSLWRRPYEQYF
TRBJ2-7 | 14 | medium-sized | TRBV30 | . | TGTGCCTGGAGTGTAAACTTGAGGGCGGGAGAGCAGTACTTC | CAWSVNLRAGEQYF
TRBJ2-5 | 15 | . | TRBV28 | TRBD2 | TGTGCCAGCCTCGGGGGGGGTGAATCCCAAGACACCCAGTACTTC | CASLGGGESQDTQYF
TRBJ2-3 | 14 | . | TRBV12-3/TRBV12-4 | . | TGTGCCAGCAGCCCTTATGCGGGCACATATACGCAGTATTTT | CASSPYAGTYTQYF
TRBJ2-1 | 16 | many | TRBV11-3 | . | TGTGCCAGCAGCCCCGGGTGGACCCCCCTATACAATGAGCAGTTCTTC | CASSPGWTPLYNEQFF
TRBJ2-5 | 11 | many | TRBV12-3/TRBV12-4 | . | TGTGCCAGCAGTTTCGGGGAGACCCAGTACTTC | CASSFGETQYF
TRBJ1-2 | 14 | . | TRBV7-2 | TRBD1 | TGTGCCAGCAGCCTATACTCCGGGACAGCTGGGGAAACCTTC | CASSLYSGTAGETF
TRBJ1-2 | 14 | . | TRBV3-1 | . | TGTGCCAGCAGTAACAGGGATGGGGTCTATGGCTACACCTTC | CASSNRDGVYGYTF
TRBJ1-1 | 12 | many | TRBV18 | . | TGTGCCAGCTCACTGACAGCGATTGAAGCTTTCTTT | CASSLTAIEAFF
TRBJ1-2 | 16 | . | TRBV6-1 | . | TGTGCCAGCAGTGAATTATCCGGGACGGTTAACTATGGCTACACCTTC | CASSELSGTVNYGYTF
TRBJ2-2 | 16 | . | TRBV7-2 | . | TGTGCCAGCAGCTTAGCGCGGGAAAGGGGAGACGGGGAGCTGTTTTTT | CASSLARERGDGELFF
TRBJ2-6 | 16 | . | TRBV12-3/TRBV12-4 | TRBD1 | TGTGCCAACGTGGGACAGGGGGCTTCTGGGGCCAACGTCCTGACTTTC | CANVGQGASGANVLTF
TRBJ1-2 | 15 | medium-sized | TRBV18 | . | TGTGCCAGCTCACCCGCCGGGACCCTAATCTATGGCTACACCTTC | CASSPAGTLIYGYTF